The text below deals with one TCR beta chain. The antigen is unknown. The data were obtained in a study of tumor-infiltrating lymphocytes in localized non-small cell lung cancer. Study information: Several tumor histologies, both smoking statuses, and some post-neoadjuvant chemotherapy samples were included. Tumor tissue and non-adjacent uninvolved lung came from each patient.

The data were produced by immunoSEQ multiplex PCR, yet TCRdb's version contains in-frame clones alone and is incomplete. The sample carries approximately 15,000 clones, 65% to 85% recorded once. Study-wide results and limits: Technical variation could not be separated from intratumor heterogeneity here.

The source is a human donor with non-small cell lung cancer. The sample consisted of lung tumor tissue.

DNA for the CDR3: TGTGCCAGCAGTTACTCGTTCCGACAGGGGAGCAATGAGCAGTTCTTC. Protein product: CASSYSFRQGSNEQFF. This chain uses TRBV6-5 with TRBJ2-1, with TRBD1 identical over 8 bases. The J segment lost 6 bases and the V segment lost 0 bases, leaving 7 bases of the junction unmatched. The germline CDR1 and CDR2 sequences are MNHEY and SVGAGI. This CDR3 spans 16 amino acids.